The 17 T cell receptor beta chains in this list originate from one sample, sequenced in a study of OX40 agonist ivuxolimab in advanced cancers. Some clones are missing from TCRdb's copy, which holds only in-frame ones; the method was immunoSEQ multiplex PCR. The table lists 50,000 to 65,000 clones, 85% to 90% of them singletons, with approximately 2% in the top ten. Sequenced here: CD4+ or CD8+ T cells sorted from blood, sampled in a trial of the OX40 agonist ivuxolimab. All receptors derive from an adult with an advanced solid tumor such as melanoma, head and neck, liver or kidney cancer.

V usage is TRBV5-1 and J usage is TRBJ1-6, with a weak D call TRBD1 (6 bases). Trimming removed 4 bases from V and 7 bases from J, with 15 bases in between. CDR1 and CDR2 from the germline V gene are SGHRS and YFSETQ. The CDR3 sequence is 15 residues long. CDR3 protein: CASSQGQFRNSPLHF. The DNA of the CDR3 is TGCGCCAGCAGCCAAGGACAGTTTAGAAATTCACCCCTCCACTTT.

This clone was observed once. The chain couples TRBV5-1 to TRBJ2-2, with D unresolved. V lost 1 base to trimming and J lost 0 bases, with 4 bases between them. The CDR3 consists of 14 residues. The V gene's germline CDR1 is SGHRS and CDR2 YFSETQ. This CDR3 is CASSLIANTGELFF. As DNA, the CDR3 is TGCGCCAGCAGCTTGATAGCGAACACCGGGGAGCTGTTTTTT.

V and J are TRBV11-3 and TRBJ2-3; D is ambiguous. V was clipped by 0 bases and J by 4 bases, with 8 bases between them. The germline V gene has CDR1 SGHNT and CDR2 YENEEA. This CDR3 spans 14 amino acids. CDR3 region: CASSLDSRPDTQYF. DNA of the CDR3: TGTGCCAGCAGCTTAGACTCGAGACCAGATACGCAGTATTTT. Based on the CDR3 plus reference TRBV11-3 and TRBJ2-3, the full variable domain is EAGVVQSPRYKIIEKKQPVAFWCNPISGHNTLYWYLQNLGQGPELLIRYENEEAVDDSQLPKDRFSAERLKGVDSTLKIQPAELGDSAVYLCASSLDSRPDTQYFGPGTRLTVL.

The chain uses TRBV29-1 and TRBJ2-3; a possible D gene is TRBD2 (5 bases). The CDR3 length is 12 residues. CDR1 SQVTM and CDR2 ANQGSEA come from the germline V gene. With 7 bases removed from V and 2 bases from J, the gap between germline ends came to 10 bases. CDR3 sequence reads: CSAEGATDTQYF. For the CDR3, the DNA is TGCAGCGCTGAGGGTGCCACAGATACGCAGTATTTT.

J is TRBJ1-5 and V is TRBV23-1; possibly TRBD1 for D (5 bases). TRBV23-1 is annotated as an ORF whose role is uncertain. Trimming left V 2 bases short and J 6 bases short, with 14 bases between. This CDR3 comprises 15 residues. The chain's CDR3 is CASSQPQVGVQPQHF. DNA of the CDR3: TGCGCCAGCAGTCAACCCCAGGTAGGGGTTCAGCCCCAGCATTTT.

The gene calls are TRBV5-8 and TRBJ2-4; 7 positions agree with TRBD2. CDR1 is SGHTS, CDR2 YDEGEE, per germline. V shed 4 bases and J 8 bases; nucleotides not matched to a gene: 12. The CDR3 extends over 15 amino acids. For the CDR3, the DNA is TGTGCCAGCAGCAGCCTGGGGGGGATTATGGACATTCAGTACTTC. This codes for CASSSLGGIMDIQYF.

The rearrangement joins TRBV5-4 to TRBJ1-1; D is perhaps TRBD1 (5 bases). The germline V and J ends were trimmed by 1 base and 1 base, with 17 bases remaining between them. Germline V gives CDR1 SGHNT, CDR2 YYREEE (reference sequence). CDR3 length equals 17 residues. The CDR3 spells CASSLRGQAKGNTEAFF. The CDR3 DNA reads as TGTGCCAGCAGCTTGCGGGGCCAGGCAAAGGGGAACACTGAAGCTTTCTTT.

This chain joins TRBV28 and TRBJ1-5; D gene ambiguous. CDR1 and CDR2 from the germline V gene are MDHEN and SYDVKM. CDR3 size: 13 residues. V was trimmed by 6 bases and J by 4 bases, leaving 10 bases between them. In DNA form, the CDR3 reads TGTGCCAGCAGCCCCGGGGTTAATCAGCCCCAGCATTTT. As protein: CASSPGVNQPQHF.

This rearrangement joins TRBV6-1 to TRBJ2-1, with D possibly TRBD2 on 5 matching bases. V lost 6 bases and J lost 11, with 11 bases in between. The CDR3 runs 11 residues. Germline V gene lookup returns CDR1 MNHNS and CDR2 SASEGT. The CDR3 here is CASSLGLQQFF. The CDR3 DNA reads as TGTGCCAGCAGCCTAGGACTGCAGCAGTTCTTC.

This sequence joins TRBV7-6 and TRBJ1-6; 7 bases line up with TRBD1. CDR3 length: 16 residues. In germline, CDR1 is SGHVS, CDR2 FNYEAQ. V gave up 2 bases and J gave up 6 bases; unmatched junction bases: 7. This chain's CDR3 is CASSLLTGQTNSPLHF. CDR3 nucleotides: TGTGCCAGCAGCTTATTGACAGGGCAAACTAATTCACCCCTCCACTTT.

The chain is built from TRBV5-1 and TRBJ1-1; D might be TRBD1 (5 bases). In germline, CDR1 is SGHRS, CDR2 YFSETQ. V was shortened by 3 bases and J by 11 bases, with 8 bases between the two germline ends. This CDR3 comprises 10 residues. CDR3 sequence reads: CASSWGVAFF. The CDR3 DNA is TGCGCCAGCAGCTGGGGGGTGGCTTTCTTT. The full variable domain, its missing parts supplied by reference TRBV5-1 and TRBJ1-1, is KAGVTQTPRYLIKTRGQQVTLSCSPISGHRSVSWYQQTPGQGLQFLFEYFSETQRNKGNFPGRFSGRQFSNSRSEMNVSTLELGDSALYLCASSWGVAFFGQGTRLTVV.

The V and J genes are TRBV4-3 and TRBJ2-2; 7 bases map to TRBD1. The trim removed 6 bases at V and 6 bases at J, leaving 7 bases unmatched. CDR1 and CDR2 (germline): LGHNA, YSLEER. The CDR3 is 14 residues long. CDR3 region: CASSRQGGAGELFF. The CDR3 nucleotides read TGCGCCAGCAGTCGACAGGGTGGGGCCGGGGAGCTGTTTTTT.

The genes are TRBV7-2 and TRBJ2-1; 9 positions match TRBD1. Trimming cost V 5 bases and J 8 bases; bases outside gene matches: 4. The CDR3 is 13 residues long. Per the germline V gene, CDR1 is SGHTA and CDR2 is FQGNSA. CDR3 loop: CASSPRTGDEQFF. In nucleotides, the CDR3 is TGTGCCAGCAGCCCTCGGACAGGGGATGAGCAGTTCTTC. Full variable domain (missing parts from reference TRBV7-2 and TRBJ2-1): GAGVSQSPSNKVTEKGKDVELRCDPISGHTALYWYRQSLGQGLEFLIYFQGNSAPDKSGLPSDRFSAERTGGSVSTLTIQRTQQEDSAVYLCASSPRTGDEQFFGPGTRLTVL.

This chain uses TRBV4-3 with TRBJ1-1; D is possibly TRBD1 (6 bases). Germline CDR1 LGHNA, CDR2 YSLEER. With 6 bases removed from V and 8 bases from J, the gap between germline ends came to 13 bases. This CDR3 spans 12 amino acids. The DNA for the CDR3 is TGCGCCAGCAGTGAGGGGGGCTTAGAAGCTTTCTTT. This sequence encodes CASSEGGLEAFF.

CDR3 coding DNA: TGTGCCAGCAGTGAACCTACGGGGGCTTCGGCCTACAATGAGCAGTTCTTC. As protein: CASSEPTGASAYNEQFF. This chain connects TRBV6-1 to TRBJ2-1, with D perhaps matching TRBD1 or TRBD2 (6 bases each). The germline V gene has CDR1 MNHNS and CDR2 SASEGT. The germline V and J ends were trimmed by 2 bases and 2 bases, with 16 bases remaining between them. The CDR3 is made up of 17 amino acids.

In its sample, this clone was seen once. The chain carries TRBV4-3 and TRBJ2-1; D uncertain. Germline V gene lookup returns CDR1 LGHNA and CDR2 YSLEER. The CDR3 runs to 11 residues. The V gene lost 1 base and the J gene lost 9 bases, with 4 bases spanning the gap. CDR3 DNA sequence: TGCGCCAGCAGCCAAGGTATTGAGCAGTTCTTC. Translation gives CASSQGIEQFF.

The CDR3 sequence is CASSLGEWNTEAFF. The CDR3 DNA reads TGTGCCAGCAGCTTAGGGGAATGGAACACTGAAGCTTTCTTT. The chain uses TRBV7-8 and TRBJ1-1; the D is unclear. Germline V gene sequence: CDR1 SGHVS, CDR2 FQNEAQ. CDR3 length: 14 amino acids. V dropped 1 base and J dropped 1 base, with 7 bases sitting between them.